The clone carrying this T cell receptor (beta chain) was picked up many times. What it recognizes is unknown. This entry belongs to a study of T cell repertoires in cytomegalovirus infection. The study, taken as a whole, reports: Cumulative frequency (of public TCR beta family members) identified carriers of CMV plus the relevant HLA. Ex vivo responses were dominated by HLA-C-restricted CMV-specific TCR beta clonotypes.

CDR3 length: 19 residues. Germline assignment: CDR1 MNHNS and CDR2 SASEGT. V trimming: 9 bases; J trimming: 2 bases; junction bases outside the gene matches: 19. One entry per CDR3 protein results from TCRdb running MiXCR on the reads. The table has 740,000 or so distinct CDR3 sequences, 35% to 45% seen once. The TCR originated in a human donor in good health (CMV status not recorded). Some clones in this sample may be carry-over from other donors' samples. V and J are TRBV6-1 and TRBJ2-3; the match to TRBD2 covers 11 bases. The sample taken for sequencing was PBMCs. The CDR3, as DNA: TGTGCCAGTAGTCAGAGGGGAGGGCTAGCGGGGGGACCCACAGATACGCAGTATTTT. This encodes CASSQRGGLAGGPTDTQYF.